This T cell receptor beta chain was observed in a study of cytomegalovirus exposure and HLA in healthy donors. In this sample, this clone turned up once. Germline and junction disagree at one end, which may indicate a read error. CDR3 length: 13 amino acids. Looked up from germline, CDR1 is SSHAT and CDR2 is FNYEAQ (reference sequence). Amplification used 60 Vbeta primers and 13 Jbeta primers. The data were produced by immunoSEQ multiplex PCR, yet TCRdb's version contains in-frame clones alone and is incomplete. The sample contains 200,000 to 250,000 clones, around 81% of which appear only once. This clonotype originated in a woman between 55 and 75 years old in good health and CMV-seropositive. The sequencing sample was made of PBMCs. The chain uses TRBV7-7 and TRBJ2-1; 7 nucleotides match TRBD2. The CDR3 region is CASSPGLESEQFF. The CDR3, as DNA: TGTGCTAGCAGTCCCGGACTAGAGAGTGAGCAGTTCTTC.